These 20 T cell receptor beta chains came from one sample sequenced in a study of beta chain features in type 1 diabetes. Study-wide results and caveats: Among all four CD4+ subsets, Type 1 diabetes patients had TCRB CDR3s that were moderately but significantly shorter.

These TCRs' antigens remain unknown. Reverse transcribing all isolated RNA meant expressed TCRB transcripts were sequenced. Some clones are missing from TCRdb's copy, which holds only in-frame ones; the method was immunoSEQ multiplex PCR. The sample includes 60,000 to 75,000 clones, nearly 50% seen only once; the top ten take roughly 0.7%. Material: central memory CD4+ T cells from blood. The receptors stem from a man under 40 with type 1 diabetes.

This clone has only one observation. DNA for the CDR3: TGTGCCAGCAGTGATCCCGGAAGCGGGACCTACGAGCAGTACTTC. Encoded protein: CASSDPGSGTYEQYF. V and J are TRBV6-1 and TRBJ2-5, with 7 bases aligning to TRBD2. The better agreement between TRBJ2-7 and the DNA end casts doubt on the J call. Germline loops: CDR1 MNHNS, CDR2 SASEGT. This CDR3 region has 15 residues.

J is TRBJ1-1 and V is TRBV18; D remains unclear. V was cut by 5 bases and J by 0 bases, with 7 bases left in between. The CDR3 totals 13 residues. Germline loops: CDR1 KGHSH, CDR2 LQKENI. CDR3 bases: TGTGCCAGCTCAATCGACTTGAACACTGAAGCTTTCTTT. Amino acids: CASSIDLNTEAFF.

The CDR3: CASSLGRVGENIQYF. The CDR3 DNA sequence: TGTGCCAGCAGCTTAGGGAGGGTCGGAGAAAACATTCAGTACTTC. This chain uses TRBV11-2 with TRBJ2-4; D may be TRBD2 (6 bases). The germline V and J ends were trimmed by 1 base and 5 bases, with 12 bases remaining between them. This CDR3 comprises 15 residues. CDR1 and CDR2 from the germline V gene are SGHAT and FQNNGV.

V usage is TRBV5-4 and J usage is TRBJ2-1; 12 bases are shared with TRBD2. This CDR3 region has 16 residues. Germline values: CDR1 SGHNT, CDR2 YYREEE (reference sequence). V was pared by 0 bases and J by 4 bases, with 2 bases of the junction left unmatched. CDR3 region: CASSLGLAGVYNEQFF. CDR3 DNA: TGTGCCAGCAGCTTGGGACTAGCGGGAGTTTACAATGAGCAGTTCTTC.

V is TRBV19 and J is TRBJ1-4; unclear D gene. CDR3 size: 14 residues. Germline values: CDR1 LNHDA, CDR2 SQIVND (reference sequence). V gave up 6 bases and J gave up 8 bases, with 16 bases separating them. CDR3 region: CASSRGFDPEKLFF. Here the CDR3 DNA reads TGTGCCAGTAGCCGAGGGTTCGATCCAGAAAAACTGTTTTTT.

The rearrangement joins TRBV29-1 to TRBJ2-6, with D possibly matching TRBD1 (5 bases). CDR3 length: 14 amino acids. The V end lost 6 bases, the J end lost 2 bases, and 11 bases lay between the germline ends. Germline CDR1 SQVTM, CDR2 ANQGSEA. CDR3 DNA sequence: TGCAGCGTGGCAGGGTTGGCTGGGGCCAACGTCCTGACTTTC. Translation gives CSVAGLAGANVLTF. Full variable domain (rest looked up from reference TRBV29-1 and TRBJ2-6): SAVISQKPSRDICQRGTSLTIQCQVDSQVTMMFWYRQQPGQSLTLIATANQGSEATYESGFVIDKFPISRPNLTFSTLTVSNMSPEDSSIYLCSVAGLAGANVLTFGAGSRLTVL.

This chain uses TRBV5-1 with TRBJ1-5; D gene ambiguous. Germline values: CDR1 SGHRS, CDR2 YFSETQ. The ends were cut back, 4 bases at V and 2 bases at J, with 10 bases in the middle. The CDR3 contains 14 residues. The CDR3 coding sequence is TGCGCCAGCAGCACGGGTCGGGGCAATCAGCCCCAGCATTTT. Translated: CASSTGRGNQPQHF.

In DNA form, the CDR3 reads TGTGCCAGCAACGCCGACAGCAACACCGGGGAGCTGTTTTTT. It encodes CASNADSNTGELFF. This chain joins TRBV2 and TRBJ2-2, with D maybe TRBD1 (5 bases). Deletions cut 7 bases from V and 2 bases from J, with 11 bases between. CDR1 is SNHLY, CDR2 FYNNEI, per germline. The CDR3 is made up of 14 amino acids.

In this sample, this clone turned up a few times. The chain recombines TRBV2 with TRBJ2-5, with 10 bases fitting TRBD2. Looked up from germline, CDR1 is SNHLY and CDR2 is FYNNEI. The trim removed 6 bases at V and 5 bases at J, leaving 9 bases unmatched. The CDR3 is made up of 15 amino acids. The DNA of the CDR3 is TGTGCCAGCAGGGCCGGGACTAGCGCGTTGGAGACCCAGTACTTC. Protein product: CASRAGTSALETQYF.

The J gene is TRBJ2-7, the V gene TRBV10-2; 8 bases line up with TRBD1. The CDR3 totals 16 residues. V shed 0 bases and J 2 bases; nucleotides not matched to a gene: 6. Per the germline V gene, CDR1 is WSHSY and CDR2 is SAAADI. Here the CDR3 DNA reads TGCGCCAGCAGTGAGTCGACCGGGACAGGTGCCTACGAGCAGTACTTC. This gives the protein CASSESTGTGAYEQYF.

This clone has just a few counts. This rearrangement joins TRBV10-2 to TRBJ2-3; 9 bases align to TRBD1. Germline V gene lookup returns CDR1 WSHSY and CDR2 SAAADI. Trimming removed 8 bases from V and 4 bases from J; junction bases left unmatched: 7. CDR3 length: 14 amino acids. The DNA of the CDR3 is TGCGCCAGCCAGGACAGGGGCCCCCCAGATACGCAGTATTTT. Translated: CASQDRGPPDTQYF.

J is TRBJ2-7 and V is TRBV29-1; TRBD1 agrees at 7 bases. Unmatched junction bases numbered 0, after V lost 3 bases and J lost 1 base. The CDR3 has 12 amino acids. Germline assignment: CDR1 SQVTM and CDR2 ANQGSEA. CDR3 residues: CSVEGQSYEQYF. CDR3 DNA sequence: TGCAGCGTTGAGGGACAGTCCTACGAGCAGTACTTC.

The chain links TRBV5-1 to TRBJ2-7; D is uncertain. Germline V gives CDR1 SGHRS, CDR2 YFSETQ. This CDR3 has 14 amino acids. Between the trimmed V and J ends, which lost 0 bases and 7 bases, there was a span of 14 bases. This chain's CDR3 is CASSLGGGAEEQYF. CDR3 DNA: TGCGCCAGCAGCTTGGGAGGCGGTGCGGAAGAGCAGTACTTC.

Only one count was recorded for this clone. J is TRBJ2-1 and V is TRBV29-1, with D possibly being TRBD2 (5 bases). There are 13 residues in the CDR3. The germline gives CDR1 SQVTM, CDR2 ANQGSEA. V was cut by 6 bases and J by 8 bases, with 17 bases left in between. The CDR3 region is CSVGKRDGDEQFF. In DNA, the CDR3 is TGCAGCGTGGGCAAGAGGGATGGTGATGAGCAGTTCTTC.

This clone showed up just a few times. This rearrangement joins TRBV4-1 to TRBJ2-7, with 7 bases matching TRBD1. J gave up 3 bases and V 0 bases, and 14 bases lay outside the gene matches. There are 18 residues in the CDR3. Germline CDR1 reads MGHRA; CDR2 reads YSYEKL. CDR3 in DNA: TGCGCCAGCAGCCAAGATACACCCCGGGACAGCGGTAACTACGAGCAGTACTTC. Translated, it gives CASSQDTPRDSGNYEQYF.

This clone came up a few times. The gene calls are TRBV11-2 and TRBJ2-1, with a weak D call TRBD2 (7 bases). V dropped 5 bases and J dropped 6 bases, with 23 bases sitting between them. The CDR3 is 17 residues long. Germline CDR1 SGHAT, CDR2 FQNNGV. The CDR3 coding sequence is TGTGCCAGCAGCCCGCCCTTTGTAGGGGGAGGGAGCAATGAGCAGTTCTTC. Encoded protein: CASSPPFVGGGSNEQFF.

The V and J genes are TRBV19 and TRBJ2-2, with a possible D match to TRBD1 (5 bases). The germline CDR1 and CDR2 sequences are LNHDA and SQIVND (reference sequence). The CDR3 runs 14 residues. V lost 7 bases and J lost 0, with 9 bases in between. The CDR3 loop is CASNRFANTGELFF. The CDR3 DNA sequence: TGTGCCAGTAACAGGTTCGCGAACACCGGGGAGCTGTTTTTT.

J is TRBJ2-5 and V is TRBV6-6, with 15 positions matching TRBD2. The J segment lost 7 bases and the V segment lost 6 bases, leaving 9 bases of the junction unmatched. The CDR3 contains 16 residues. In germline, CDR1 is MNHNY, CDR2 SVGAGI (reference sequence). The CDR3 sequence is CASSPGLAGGPGTQYF. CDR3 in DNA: TGTGCCAGCAGCCCCGGACTAGCGGGAGGGCCGGGGACCCAGTACTTC.

The CDR3 spells CASSLGGLAGAGELFF. Written as DNA, the CDR3 is TGTGCCAGCAGCTTGGGTGGACTAGCGGGAGCCGGGGAGCTGTTTTTT. This sequence joins TRBV5-4 and TRBJ2-2; the match to TRBD2 covers 13 bases. The length of the CDR3 is 16 residues. After removal of 0 bases from V and 6 bases from J, the junction contained 2 bases not matched to a gene. The germline gives CDR1 SGHNT, CDR2 YYREEE (reference sequence).

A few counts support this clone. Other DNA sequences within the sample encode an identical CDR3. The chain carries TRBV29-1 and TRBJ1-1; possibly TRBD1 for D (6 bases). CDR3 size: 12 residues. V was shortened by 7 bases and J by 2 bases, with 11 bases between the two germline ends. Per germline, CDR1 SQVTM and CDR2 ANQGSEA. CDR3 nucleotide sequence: TGCAGCGGTGGGGGGGCTAACACTGAAGCTTTCTTT. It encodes CSGGGANTEAFF.